This T cell receptor (beta chain) is from a study of T cells of healthy individuals. TCRdb used MiXCR to reprocess the 5' RACE reads, holding one entry per CDR3 protein. The data contain tens of thousands of distinct CDR3 sequences, 14% to 15% of them singletons. The V gene lost 8 bases and the J gene lost 2 bases, with 15 bases spanning the gap. There are 14 residues in the CDR3. Germline loops: CDR1 MDHEN, CDR2 SYDVKM. This chain connects TRBV28 to TRBJ1-1, with unresolved D. This sequence originates from a human donor in good health. Here the CDR3 reads CASGDQVRNTEAFF. CDR3 in DNA: TGTGCCAGCGGAGATCAGGTACGAAACACTGAAGCTTTCTTT.